The subject of this entry is one T cell receptor (beta chain). The target antigen is unknown. The data were taken from a study of cytomegalovirus exposure and HLA in healthy donors. The study's findings and limits: Upon later analysis, TCR association rates were observed to vary by HLA locus, being highest for DRB1 and lowest for HLA-C. Analysis was carried out at a later point, and it linked a missense DCLRE1C variant to TCR beta V- and J-gene trimming. An apparent linkage of common viral pathogens to several of the most significant clusters emerged in a later analysis.

PCR was performed using 60 Vbeta and 13 Jbeta primers. Methods used by the authors: The count from a later analysis was about 80 million unique TCR beta chains, about 9.9 million of them shared. The table came from immunoSEQ multiplex PCR; TCRdb's copy has only in-frame clones and leaves some out. Clone size and V and J calls were adopted from that table, with D and trimming inferred from the DNA. The sample records over 90,000 clones, approximately 75% being singletons. The sample taken for sequencing was PBMCs. The origin of this receptor is a female donor in good health and CMV-seropositive.

In DNA form, the CDR3 reads TGTGCCATCACCCGGGGGGGGACACCAGATACGCAGTATTTT. It yields the protein CAITRGGTPDTQYF. The gene calls are TRBV10-3 and TRBJ2-3, with 8 bases identical to TRBD2. This CDR3 has 14 amino acids. Germline V gene lookup returns CDR1 ENHRY and CDR2 SYGVKD. V was pared by 7 bases and J by 4 bases, with 7 bases of the junction left unmatched.